A selection of T cell receptor beta chains follows, all from one sample in a study of blood T cell repertoires in COVID-19. Profiled with immunoSEQ multiplex PCR; TCRdb holds only in-frame clones, not every one. The sample lists 350,000 to 450,000 clones; about nine tenths were seen once. The specimen was PBMCs or T cells enriched from blood (not recorded which). These receptors all come from a middle-aged woman who had been exposed to COVID-19. Both conserved end residues are part of each CDR3. Fields, in order: V gene, J gene, CDR3 protein.

TRBV2	TRBJ2-5	CAGRTGTYQETQYF
TRBV6-4	TRBJ2-3	CASSERASGADTQYF
TRBV30	TRBJ1-3	CAWSMGTGSGNTIYF
TRBV18	TRBJ1-6	CASSAGVLSSPLHF
TRBV12-5	TRBJ2-4	CASAPGVLSGKNIQYF
TRBV6-5	TRBJ1-1	CASSRNGGAEAFF
TRBV19	TRBJ2-2	CASAGTGFTGELFF
TRBV7-3	TRBJ1-3	CASSLEVGNTIYF
TRBV6-6	TRBJ1-2	CASSSTVFYGYTF
TRBV7-8	TRBJ1-1	CASSISREAFF
TRBV14	TRBJ1-3	CASSQASNTIYF
TRBV3-1/TRBV3-2	TRBJ1-2	CASSQNAGQGGYTF
TRBV7-2	TRBJ1-1	CASSFTRGTEAFF
TRBV7-3	TRBJ2-1	CASGKSLYNEQFF
TRBV3-1/TRBV3-2	TRBJ1-1	CASRYTGDTEAFF
TRBV6-1	TRBJ1-6	CASSVKWQGNNSPLHF
TRBV5-6	TRBJ1-2	CASSPGTGDGYTF
TRBV7-2	TRBJ2-7	CASSLEGLPPYEQYF
TRBV19	TRBJ2-3	CASKIAGSTDTQYF
TRBV19	TRBJ1-3	CATGVAGNTIYF
TRBV6-6	TRBJ2-7	CASNFGGVRDEQYF
TRBV29-1	TRBJ2-1	CSVGSGLYNEQFF
TRBV9	TRBJ1-3	CASSRLGSGNTIYF
TRBV19	TRBJ2-2	CASQGQGKTGELFF
TRBV27	TRBJ1-1	CASTIKLGQGPGTTEAFF
TRBV28	TRBJ1-2	CASSPTGAYGYTF
TRBV12-3/TRBV12-4	TRBJ2-1	CASRASGNNEQFF
TRBV4-1	TRBJ1-5	CASSQNDRSLQPQHF
TRBV30	TRBJ1-1	CAWTLVDRGRESEAFF
TRBV19	TRBJ1-1	CASSRDRGRDTEAFF
TRBV19	TRBJ1-5	CASSEGQSSNQPQHF
TRBV6-5	TRBJ1-2	CASQDRERGYTF
TRBV7-8	TRBJ2-2	CASSNPSGRHYANTGELFF
TRBV2	TRBJ1-2	CASSEGPSISNRGIGYTF
TRBV6-5	TRBJ1-2	CASKDLDRVGDGYTF
TRBV6-5	TRBJ2-1	CASSYSGQAYNEQFF
TRBV19	TRBJ1-4	CASSIDRRGSRFF
TRBV7-3	TRBJ1-1	CASSLMGQGARGTEAFF
TRBV11-3	TRBJ2-1	CASSRDRSYNEQFF
TRBV9	TRBJ1-3	CASSVGTGSGGNTIYF
TRBV10-1	TRBJ1-5	CASSAGGNQPQHF
TRBV28	TRBJ2-3	CASRGQGALGDADTQYF
TRBV6-5	TRBJ1-1	CASSQQGQNTEAFF